Included here is one TCR beta chain sequence, with context. Its antigen is not known. TCRdb used MiXCR to reprocess the 5' RACE reads, holding one entry per CDR3 protein. The sample includes approximately 500,000 distinct CDR3 sequences, nearly 25% of them seen just once. This specimen belongs to a study of T-cell memory formation after mild COVID-19. The study, taken as a whole, reports: Certain responding clones were present in pre-infection memory, suggesting participation of cross-reactive memory.

Germline V CDR1 and CDR2: SQVTM, ANQGSEA. The V gene lost 0 bases and the J gene lost 1 base, with 9 bases spanning the gap. The CDR3 consists of 14 residues. Sequencing was done on a sample of PBMCs or a T cell subset sorted from them (not recorded which). The chain couples TRBV29-1 to TRBJ1-1; D gene ambiguous. The sequence was obtained from an adult woman who had mild COVID-19 (a few samples of this study predate the infection). Cell type and time point are not known. The CDR3 bases are TGCAGCGTTGAAGATATTAACAAGAACACTGAAGCTTTCTTT. Encoded protein: CSVEDINKNTEAFF.